This TCR beta chain was retrieved from a study of PD-1 blockade in classical Hodgkin lymphoma. The protocol was immunoSEQ multiplex PCR, while the TCRdb copy is restricted to in-frame clones and leaves out a portion. The data contain tens of thousands of clones, around 90% of them singletons. All patients experienced relapse after autologous stem cell transplantation, and brentuximab vedotin exposure was variable. After removal of 7 bases from V and 1 base from J, the junction contained 10 bases not matched to a gene. CDR1 SGHVS and CDR2 FNYEAQ come from the germline V gene. This CDR3 region has 15 residues.

The sequence was collected from a human donor with classical Hodgkin lymphoma. Sample: peripheral blood mononuclear cells (PBMCs), taken at baseline. This chain joins TRBV7-6 and TRBJ2-7, with 7 positions matching TRBD2. CDR3 in amino acids: CASTFRGVGSYEQYF. The CDR3 nucleotides read TGTGCCAGCACCTTTCGGGGGGTGGGGTCCTACGAGCAGTACTTC.